This TCR beta chain came from a study of blood T cells in healthy people across ages. Findings and limits, study-wide: When set beside aged donors, long-lived donors presented more naive CD4+ cells and higher diversity.

Points on this clonotype: Its antigen remains unknown.

Healthy Caucasian individuals from Russia aged 6 to 90 served as donors. Approximately 9.2 milliliters was the volume of peripheral blood drawn from each donor. A minimum of 6 micrograms of total RNA was extracted per sample. PCR was performed a second time for about 7 to 12 cycles using a sample-barcoded 5' primer and a J-beta primer mix. From the 5' RACE reads, TCRdb called clonotypes with MiXCR, one entry per CDR3 protein. The sample shows approximately 1.5 million distinct CDR3 sequences, around 35% of them seen only once. Trimming removed 2 bases from V and 1 base from J, with 11 bases in between. Per the germline V gene, CDR1 is SGHKS and CDR2 is YYEKEE (reference sequence). The CDR3 length is 15 residues.

This TCR was sampled from a young woman in good health. The chain has TRBV5-5 and TRBJ2-3; D tentatively reads TRBD1 or TRBD2 (5 bases each). The sequencing input was blood. DNA of the CDR3: TGTGCCAGCAGCTTTCTCTGGGACGGCACAGATACGCAGTATTTT. Encoded protein: CASSFLWDGTDTQYF.